This TCR beta chain comes out of a study of T cells expressing NK-cell markers. Study observations and caveats: In a few donors, dominant clonotypes made up about 25-65% of CD3+CD56-NKG2C+ cells.

The CDR3 sequence is 15 residues long. A 5'RACE template switching approach incorporating UMIs was used to make TCR beta cDNA. TCRdb reworked the 5' RACE reads into one entry per CDR3 protein, no DNA. In all, the sample yields 90,000 to 130,000 distinct CDR3 sequences. Notes on this clonotype: The antigen is unknown.

The clonotype was recovered from a woman between 18 and 75 years old in good health. V is TRBV12-3 or TRBV12-4 and J is TRBJ2-1; TCRdb's assignment of TRBD2 cannot be checked, as there is no DNA. Sequenced input: blood T cells: a sorted CD56 or NKG2C T cell subset, CD4+ or CD8+ T cells, or bulk PBMC T cells (not recorded which). CDR3 sequence: CASSHGTSGSSEQFF.